Described below is a single T cell receptor (beta chain) sequence and its context. Its cognate antigen has yet to be identified. Base qualities are missing; no much larger clone stands one base away. Reading from cysteine to phenylalanine, the CDR3 counts 12 amino acids. Left in the record is the CDR3 DNA by itself, 36 bases read in frame from the first base. Taken from the germline V gene, the CDR1 and CDR2 loops are SGHVS and FQNEAQ. These data come from a study of cytomegalovirus exposure and HLA in healthy donors (dated 2017 in TCRdb). A note on the overall study: According to an earlier analysis of 587 of the donors, 150 million to 200 million T cells yielded some 110 million unique TCR beta sequences and about 300 Gb of sequence data. An early release covering about 600 HLA-typed donors comprised 300 to 350 gigabases of sequencing data and around 86 million unique TCR sequences. Among the roughly 400 genotyped donors, about 83% belonged to the genetic ancestry cluster associated with self-reported Caucasian donors. The study aimed to test whether cataloging public T cell receptors could reveal signatures of past pathogen exposure. Using immunosequencing, the study profiled T cell repertoires from 666 subjects and related those repertoires to cytomegalovirus serostatus. Besides the first cohort of 500 to 700 subjects, a separate validation cohort made up of over a hundred different subjects was used. To predict cytomegalovirus infection status, the study combined high-throughput TCR immunosequencing, statistical association of individual TCRs with disease status, and machine learning. In a later analysis, previously published TCR beta repertoires from roughly 710 donors were re-analyzed and high-resolution HLA genotyping was added so that TCR occurrence patterns could be studied. Rather than drawing on any new phenotypic data, the later analysis identified candidate immune exposures from TCR beta sequences and the way those sequences occurred across donors. An earlier analysis of more than 450 of the donors used high-throughput TCR beta sequencing to judge whether each TCR beta V gene segment behaved as functional or pseudogenic. Alongside the repertoire data, information on donor age, sex, ethnicity and CMV serostatus was compiled. A later genetic analysis took genome-wide SNP genotypes for about 55% of the 666 donors and used that subset as a discovery cohort. All discovery cohort repertoires had been generated on a single sequencing platform. HLA typing covered class I and class II loci at four-digit resolution. Typing coverage varied by locus: roughly 629-630 donors for A, B, C, DRB1 and DQB1; approximately 520 for DQA1; around 610 for DPA1; about 450 for DPB1. A handful of DR-DQ haplotypes were handled as single units for association and clustering because linkage in the cohort was strong. Among some 410 genotyped donors of the cohort, an average of 235,054 unique TCR beta nucleotide sequences were sequenced per donor, 15% to 20% of them non-productive. Broader findings and caveats from the paper: While some public TCRs were present in many individuals, most TCR sequences turned up only very rarely across donors. In a later analysis, most CMV-associated TCR beta chains were found to appear HLA-restricted, with HLA associations seemingly driven largely by CMV exposure. Specific HLA alleles were associated with some 15,000 TCR beta sequences at a false discovery rate of 0.05 in a later analysis. Because counts were too low, roughly 16 rarely observed V segments, including chromosome 9 orphons, were excluded from the earlier analysis of 500 to 700 of the donors. Because HLA typing was unavailable for some donors at each locus, only the typed subset was used in association tests. This cohort had only TCR beta chains sequenced, and the lack of alpha or paired-chain data limited which features could be detected. In the study, approximately 160 TCR beta chains were listed as associated with cytomegalovirus. Some IMGT-functional V segments, including TRBV6-2 and TRBV6-3, could not be distinguished by the 87-base-pair reads and were therefore excluded. In an earlier analysis of several hundred of the donors, most TCR beta V segments were observed in productive rearrangements about 87% or about 30% of the time, broadly matching IMGT annotations. Sequencing depth was assumed to be roughly uniform across donors in the presence/absence analyses, though that assumption may not hold. Several of the top co-occurrence clusters appeared to be linked to parvovirus B19, influenza, CMV and Epstein-Barr virus, according to a later analysis. Correlated functional status among segregating V segments might reflect linkage disequilibrium, but an unknown experimental factor could not be ruled out. Immune exposure information for the cohort was limited to CMV serostatus. When HLA alleles, especially DR and DQ, strongly co-occurred, attributing TCR associations to individual alleles was difficult. In both the original and validation cohorts, the classifier was reported to diagnose cytomegalovirus status with high specificity and sensitivity. A cluster of highly shared sequence variants was judged likely to be a technical artifact of the sequencing pipeline. A few of the identified cytomegalovirus-associated TCR beta chains were confirmed in vitro to be specific for cytomegalovirus antigens. In a later analysis, HLA-associated TCR beta chains showed more clonal expansion and lower generation probabilities than non-associated chains that were equally common. In a later genetic analysis, fewer N-insertions in productive TCRs were reported among donors in an Asian-associated ancestry cluster than the approximately 670-donor mean. A further reported finding was that TCR beta sequences accurately predicted the HLA-A and HLA-B alleles for most subjects in the first cohort. It was suggested by the authors that the approach could potentially be generalized to other disease states and immunological phenotypes. In a later analysis, the rate of TCR association differed among HLA loci, with DRB1 alleles having the most associated TCRs and HLA-C alleles having the fewest. A later genetic analysis associated a missense DCLRE1C variant with V-gene and J-gene trimming of TCR beta chains, and an independent cohort replicated the association.

Library generation was performed with the immunoSEQ multiplex PCR assay. For the multiplex PCR, a mixture combining 60 forward primers for TCR Vbeta segments and 13 reverse primers for TCR Jbeta segments was used. The CDR3 region of rearranged TCR beta genes was amplified from genomic DNA by a multiplex PCR assay. The Illumina HiSeq System was used to sequence the amplified TCR beta libraries as 87-base-pair reads. The original methods were these. Across the 600 to 700 repertoires, a later analysis counted approximately 75 million unique TCR beta chains, around 10 million of which were shared by at least two donors. Raw reads were error-corrected and collapsed into unique sequences with a nearest-neighbor algorithm that merged closely related sequences to remove PCR and sequencing errors. CDR3 sequences were aligned to IMGT reference sequences to assign V, D and J gene segments. For a sequence to be retained, at least a six-nucleotide match to both a V gene segment and a J gene segment was required. A rearrangement counted as productive if the CDR3 had no stop codons and remained in frame with V and J, and every other rearrangement counted as non-productive. Following IMGT convention, CDR3 was defined as the stretch from the second conserved V-encoded cysteine to the conserved J-encoded phenylalanine. Sequences without an unambiguous match to a single V gene segment were excluded from the earlier analysis of 587 of the donors. An earlier analysis of 587 of the donors classified V segments as functional when productive rearrangements were above 56.7% and as segregating when the standard deviation between donors was above 5%. A statistical classification framework was developed to diagnose cytomegalovirus status using the catalog of TCR beta chain sequences. V and J gene assignment, in a later analysis, came from comparing TCR nucleotide sequences with IMGT/GENE-DB human TR gene sequences. Using the TCRdist pipeline, a later analysis assigned CDR3 sequences along with most-parsimonious VDJ recombination scenarios. A later analysis defined each TCR beta chain by its CDR3 amino acid sequence plus V-gene family, and excluded reads lacking a unique V-gene family. A later analysis removed 550 to 650 highly shared, low-generation-probability nucleotide sequences to deal with suspected cross-contamination and a sequencing artifact. A later analysis calculated a clonal expansion index for each public chain from normalized within-repertoire ranks of inferred template counts. In a later analysis, generation probabilities were computed with a VDJ recombination model fitted to out-of-frame rearrangements, and the resulting probabilities were checked against IGoR. In a later analysis, hypergeometric tests were used to score TCR-TCR, TCR-HLA and TCR-CMV co-occurrence, with a repertoire-size bias correction applied to TCR pairs. In a later analysis, false discovery rates were estimated by permuting HLA or CMV assignments 20 times. In a later analysis, co-occurring TCRs were grouped using DBSCAN, with TCRdist sequence similarity added in when clustering inside HLA-allele-positive subsets. Co-occurrence clustering excluded repertoires with fewer than 30,000 or more than 120,000 public chains, plus five with anomalous nucleotide sharing. TCRdb stores this immuneACCESS table with in-frame sequences only. Part of the clones is absent; in the studies checked, under half of the shortfall reflects unresolved V genes, and no reason is known for the rest. V and J calls and clone size are those listed in that table; D and trimming were worked out from the DNA. The table for this sample lists 150,000 to 200,000 clones; over 75% of them were counted only once. The biggest ten clones account for roughly 1.9% of the sample.

The cohort comprised approximately 700 healthy bone marrow donors. At the time of sampling, every cohort member was nominally healthy, though immune exposures that went unrecorded were likely present. Of the 600 or so cohort members, nearly 300 had a positive CMV serostatus and about 350 had a negative one, while no CMV serostatus was recorded for the donor. A peripheral blood sample was collected from each donor, and TCR beta sequencing was performed on peripheral blood mononuclear cells. The Qiagen DNeasy Blood Extraction Kit was used to extract genomic DNA from the blood cell samples. The sequence joins TRBV7-8 to TRBJ2-5; no confident D gene assignment can be made. The J call could be wrong; TRBJ2-7 is a better fit for the DNA end. The sequence was obtained from a human donor in good health. The sample comprised PBMCs. The bases are TGTGCCAGCAGCGGAAGACTTGGCGAGCAGTACTTC. Translated, this gives CASSGRLGEQYF.